One and the same sample provided the 24 T cell receptor beta chains below, sequenced in a study of preoperative IRX-2 immunotherapy in early breast cancer. The table came from immunoSEQ multiplex PCR; TCRdb's copy has only in-frame clones and leaves some out. Here the sample spans around 25,000 clones, 90% to 95% being singletons. Specified treatment: preoperative locoregional IRX-2 cytokine immunotherapy. Specimen: tumor tissue, collected after IRX-2 immunotherapy. The receptors derive from a human donor with breast cancer.

CDR3 DNA: TGTGCCAGCAGCTTGTTGAATGAGCAGTTCTTC. Residues: CASSLLNEQFF. This chain uses TRBV5-6 with TRBJ2-1; D gene uncertain. Germline CDR1 and CDR2: SGHDT and YYEEEE. The CDR3 length is 11 residues. V lost 1 base and J lost 7, with 3 bases in between.

Here the CDR3 DNA reads TGTGCCAGTAGTATAGTATTCGGCAGCATCCGACCTGGGGCCAACGTCCTGACTTTC. The encoded protein is CASSIVFGSIRPGANVLTF. The rearrangement joins TRBV19 to TRBJ2-6; no definite D call. The germline V gene encodes CDR1 LNHDA and CDR2 SQIVND (reference sequence). CDR3 size: 19 residues. Between the trimmed V and J ends, which lost 1 base and 2 bases, there was a span of 18 bases.

This rearrangement joins TRBV19 to TRBJ1-2; D not certain. The length of the CDR3 is 15 residues. Looked up from germline, CDR1 is LNHDA and CDR2 is SQIVND (reference sequence). Trimming shortened V by 1 base and J by 2 bases, and 11 bases separated the two germline ends. CDR3 region: CASSIGLGSNYGYTF. The CDR3 coding sequence is TGTGCCAGTAGTATAGGGTTGGGGTCCAACTATGGCTACACCTTC. The full variable domain, with the rest looked up from reference TRBV19 and TRBJ1-2, is DGGITQSPKYLFRKEGQNVTLSCEQNLNHDAMYWYRQDPGQGLRLIYYSQIVNDFQKGDIAEGYSVSREKKESFPLTVTSAQKNPTAFYLCASSIGLGSNYGYTFGSGTRLTVV.

The chain has TRBV7-9 and TRBJ2-1; D is undetermined. V was shortened by 2 bases and J by 13 bases, with 12 bases between the two germline ends. The CDR3 is made up of 12 amino acids. CDR1 SEHNR and CDR2 FQNEAQ come from the germline V gene (reference sequence). The CDR3 region has the DNA TGTGCCAGCAGCTTACCTCGTCTCAGACAGTTCTTC. Translating gives CASSLPRLRQFF.

The CDR3 DNA sequence: TGTGCCAGCAGCTTGTACTTTCGGTCCACAGATACGCAGTATTTT. Its translation: CASSLYFRSTDTQYF. This chain links TRBV5-4 with TRBJ2-3; D unresolved. Germline V gene data show CDR1 as SGHNT and CDR2 as YYREEE (reference sequence). This CDR3 contains 15 residues. Trimming stripped 1 base from V and 2 bases from J, with 11 bases between.

The rearrangement uses TRBV9 and TRBJ1-1, with 7 bases that match TRBD1. The CDR3 is 13 residues long. V gave up 5 bases and J gave up 1 base; unmatched junction bases: 2. Germline CDR1 and CDR2: SGDLS and YYNGEE. The CDR3 here is CASRRDRNTEAFF. CDR3 DNA sequence: TGTGCCAGCAGAAGGGACAGGAACACTGAAGCTTTCTTT.

J is TRBJ1-1 and V is TRBV7-2; possible D gene TRBD1, 5 bases. CDR1 and CDR2 from the germline V gene are SGHTA and FQGNSA. This CDR3 comprises 12 residues. V lost 5 bases and J lost 10, with 14 bases in between. In nucleotides, the CDR3 is TGTGCCAGCAGCCAGGGACTTCCCGGAGCTTTCTTT. The encoded protein is CASSQGLPGAFF.

The chain couples TRBV7-9 to TRBJ2-3; no reliable D call. The CDR3 contains 14 residues. Germline-derived CDR1 and CDR2 are SEHNR and FQNEAQ (reference sequence). The ends were cut back, 5 bases at V and 15 bases at J, with 24 bases in the middle. In DNA form, the CDR3 reads TGTGCCAGCAGCACATGGGCCGAGGCCCTTTCGAGTTATTTT. Amino acids: CASSTWAEALSSYF.

J is TRBJ2-7 and V is TRBV7-8, with 16 positions matching TRBD2. The J segment lost 6 bases and the V segment lost 5 bases, leaving 10 bases of the junction unmatched. CDR3 length: 17 amino acids. CDR1 and CDR2 (germline): SGHVS, FQNEAQ. The CDR3 bases are TGTGCCAGCAGCCTCACCCCGGGACTAGCGGGAGGGTTCGAGCAGTACTTC. Protein product: CASSLTPGLAGGFEQYF.

The CDR3 nucleotides read TGTGCCAGCAGCTTAGGAACGCTAGCGGGTACAGATACGCAGTATTTT. Its protein product is CASSLGTLAGTDTQYF. The chain joins TRBV7-2 to TRBJ2-3; 8 bases agree with TRBD2. Losses at the gene ends were 1 base for V and 3 bases for J; bases not matched to a gene: 6. The CDR3 contains 16 residues. Germline-derived CDR1 and CDR2 are SGHTA and FQGNSA.

J is TRBJ2-1 and V is TRBV20-1; the D is unclear. CDR3 length: 11 amino acids. V lost 6 bases and J lost 9, with 12 bases in between. Germline-derived CDR1 and CDR2 are DFQATT and SNEGSKA (reference sequence). DNA of the CDR3: TGCAGTGCCACCACCTCTACTGAGCAGTTCTTC. Translated, it gives CSATTSTEQFF.

J is TRBJ2-2 and V is TRBV6-1; weak D call: TRBD1 (5 bases). Trimming stripped 6 bases from V and 4 bases from J, with 9 bases between. Germline CDR1 MNHNS, CDR2 SASEGT. This CDR3 is built from 13 residues. In DNA form, the CDR3 reads TGTGCCAGCAGGGACACGCTCACCGGGGAGCTGTTTTTT. This sequence encodes CASRDTLTGELFF.

In DNA form, the CDR3 reads TGTGCCAGTTATACAGGGTTCGGGGCCGTCGGGGAGCTGTTTTTT. It codes for CASYTGFGAVGELFF. The chain joins TRBV19 to TRBJ2-2; D possibly corresponds to TRBD1 (6 bases). The V and J ends lost 8 bases and 7 bases respectively, with 20 bases between them. The length of the CDR3 is 15 residues. Germline-derived CDR1 and CDR2 are LNHDA and SQIVND (reference sequence).

This clone was found once. The rearrangement uses TRBV19 and TRBJ1-5; a possible D gene is TRBD1 (5 bases). Germline loops: CDR1 LNHDA, CDR2 SQIVND (reference sequence). This CDR3 contains 15 residues. V dropped 2 bases and J dropped 3 bases, with 11 bases sitting between them. CDR3 residues: CASSIMAGSNQPQHF. CDR3 sequence (DNA): TGTGCCAGTAGTATAATGGCAGGGTCCAATCAGCCCCAGCATTTT.

The table lists this clone with a count of one. This sequence joins TRBV15 and TRBJ1-2; possible D gene TRBD1, 6 bases. Between the trimmed V and J ends, which lost 0 bases and 3 bases, there was a span of 14 bases. Germline values: CDR1 LNHNV, CDR2 YYDKDF (reference sequence). The CDR3 runs 16 residues. This chain's CDR3 is CATSRDQNREDYGYTF. The CDR3 region has the DNA TGTGCCACCAGCAGAGATCAGAACAGGGAGGACTATGGCTACACCTTC.

CDR3 sequence: CASSQVFAGANEQFF. The CDR3 region has the DNA TGCGCCAGCAGCCAAGTTTTCGCGGGCGCGAATGAGCAGTTCTTC. The rearrangement links TRBV4-3 to TRBJ2-1; maybe TRBD2 (5 bases). Trimming removed 1 base from V and 7 bases from J, with 14 bases in between. Per the germline V gene, CDR1 is LGHNA and CDR2 is YSLEER. This CDR3 contains 15 residues.

The CDR3 DNA sequence: TGTGCCAGCAGTTCTTTTGGCTACACCTTC. Its translation: CASSSFGYTF. The rearrangement joins TRBV6-5 to TRBJ1-2; D remains unclear. Looked up from germline, CDR1 is MNHEY and CDR2 is SVGAGI. V was trimmed by 4 bases and J by 7 bases, leaving 4 bases between them. The CDR3 extends over 10 amino acids.

The V and J genes are TRBV7-6 and TRBJ2-3, with 10 bases lining up with TRBD2. Germline lookup yields CDR1 SGHVS and CDR2 FNYEAQ. Unmatched junction bases numbered 6, after V lost 4 bases and J lost 2 bases. The length of the CDR3 is 16 residues. The CDR3 sequence: CASSSLAGGPTDTQYF. The CDR3 nucleotides are TGTGCCAGCAGCTCCTTAGCGGGAGGTCCCACAGATACGCAGTATTTT.

This sequence joins TRBV7-2 and TRBJ1-1; tentative D call: TRBD1 (6 bases). Trimming cost V 2 bases and J 5 bases, with 18 bases left between them. The CDR3 has 16 amino acids. The germline gives CDR1 SGHTA, CDR2 FQGNSA. The CDR3 is CASSLQSAGVGTEAFF. The CDR3 DNA is TGTGCCAGCAGCTTACAGTCAGCAGGGGTGGGGACTGAAGCTTTCTTT.

The chain combines TRBV19 with TRBJ2-3, with 16 bases fitting TRBD2. Germline loops: CDR1 LNHDA, CDR2 SQIVND (reference sequence). Germline trimming cut 5 bases from V and 5 bases from J; bases unmatched to any gene: 13. The CDR3 sequence is 19 residues long. The CDR3 nucleotides read TGTGCCAGTAGTCCCGCGGGACTAGCGGGAGGGCGAAGGAGAGATACGCAGTATTTT. This codes for CASSPAGLAGGRRRDTQYF. Full variable domain (remainder filled in from reference TRBV19 and TRBJ2-3): DGGITQSPKYLFRKEGQNVTLSCEQNLNHDAMYWYRQDPGQGLRLIYYSQIVNDFQKGDIAEGYSVSREKKESFPLTVTSAQKNPTAFYLCASSPAGLAGGRRRDTQYFGPGTRLTVL.

Comments on this clone: One end of the junction fails to match germline, which may point to a read error. This rearrangement joins TRBV7-7 to TRBJ2-7; D uncertain. Germline V gene lookup returns CDR1 SSHAT and CDR2 FNYEAQ (reference sequence). The CDR3 loop spans 13 amino acids. The CDR3 DNA sequence: TGTGCTAGCAGCTTAGACTGGCTGAGGGAGCAGTACTTC. It encodes CASSLDWLREQYF.

V and J are TRBV6-5 and TRBJ2-7; D tentatively reads TRBD1 or TRBD2 (5 bases each). Germline V gives CDR1 MNHEY, CDR2 SVGAGI. Trimming cost V 2 bases and J 3 bases, with 8 bases left between them. This CDR3 contains 13 residues. CDR3 amino acids: CASSYMGDYEQYF. The CDR3 coding sequence is TGTGCCAGCAGTTACATGGGGGACTACGAGCAGTACTTC.

J is TRBJ2-7 and V is TRBV7-3; D is ambiguous. Germline V gene lookup returns CDR1 SGHTA and CDR2 FQGTGA. Deletions cut 2 bases from V and 3 bases from J, with 8 bases between. CDR3 length equals 13 residues. The CDR3 spells CASSLEPGYEQYF. The CDR3 DNA sequence: TGTGCCAGCAGCTTAGAGCCGGGCTACGAGCAGTACTTC.

The table lists this clone with a few counts. The sample holds other DNA sequences that translate to the same CDR3. V gene TRBV9 combines with J gene TRBJ2-7, with 11 bases aligning to TRBD1. The ends lost 7 bases at V and 3 bases at J; junction bases unmatched: 3. Looked up from germline, CDR1 is SGDLS and CDR2 is YYNGEE. The CDR3 is 13 residues long. The CDR3 DNA reads as TGTGCCAGCTCCGGGACAGGGGGCTACGAGCAGTACTTC. Its protein product is CASSGTGGYEQYF. The full variable domain, completed using reference TRBV9 and TRBJ2-7, is DSGVTQTPKHLITATGQRVTLRCSPRSGDLSVYWYQQSLDQGLQFLIQYYNGEERAKGNILERFSAQQFPDLHSELNLSSLELGDSALYFCASSGTGGYEQYFGPGTRLTVT.